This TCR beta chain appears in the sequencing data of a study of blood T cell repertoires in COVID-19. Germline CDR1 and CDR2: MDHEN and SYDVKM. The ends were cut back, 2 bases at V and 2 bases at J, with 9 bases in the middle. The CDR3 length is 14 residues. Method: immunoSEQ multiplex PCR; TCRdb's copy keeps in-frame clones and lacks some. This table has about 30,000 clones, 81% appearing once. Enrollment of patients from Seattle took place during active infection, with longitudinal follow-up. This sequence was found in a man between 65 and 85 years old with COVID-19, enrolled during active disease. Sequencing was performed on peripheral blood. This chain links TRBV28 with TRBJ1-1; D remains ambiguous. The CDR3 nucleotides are TGTGCCAGCAGTTTAGAGAGGGCCAACACTGAAGCTTTCTTT. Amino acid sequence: CASSLERANTEAFF.